These 14 T cell receptor beta chains originate from one sample sequenced in a study of blood T cell repertoires in COVID-19. The assay was immunoSEQ multiplex PCR, and TCRdb's table has in-frame clones only and misses some. The sample shows some 190,000 clones, more than 75% of them seen only once. The sequenced material came from peripheral blood. These receptors were taken from a woman of 80 years or more with acute or convalescent COVID-19.

V usage is TRBV18 and J usage is TRBJ2-5; 7 bases are a match to TRBD2. Per the germline V gene, CDR1 is KGHSH and CDR2 is LQKENI. After removal of 4 bases from V and 1 base from J, the junction contained 3 bases not matched to a gene. The CDR3 is 14 amino acids. In nucleotides, the CDR3 is TGTGCCAGCTCACGGACTAGTACCCAAGAGACCCAGTACTTC. It is translated as CASSRTSTQETQYF. The complete variable domain, with remaining parts taken from reference TRBV18 and TRBJ2-5, reads NAGVMQNPRHLVRRRGQEARLRCSPMKGHSHVYWYRQLPEEGLKFMVYLQKENIIDESGMPKERFSAEFPKEGPSILRIQQVVRGDSAAYFCASSRTSTQETQYFGPGTRLLVL.

This clone is a singleton in its sample. V gene TRBV29-1 combines with J gene TRBJ2-5; 11 bases map to TRBD1. Germline V gene lookup returns CDR1 SQVTM and CDR2 ANQGSEA. CDR3 length: 14 amino acids. V lost 5 bases, J lost 5 bases, and 7 bases stayed unmatched. The CDR3 DNA reads TGCAGCGTTTTTAGGACAGGGGGCAGTGAGACCCAGTACTTC. Its translation: CSVFRTGGSETQYF.

V gene TRBV5-1 combines with J gene TRBJ2-7; a weak D match, TRBD1 (5 bases). CDR1 is SGHRS, CDR2 YFSETQ, per germline. The CDR3 spans 13 residues. V gave up 1 base and J gave up 6 bases, with 11 bases separating them. As DNA, the CDR3 is TGCGCCAGCAGCTTGCAGGGTTCGGGCGAGCAGTACTTC. It yields the protein CASSLQGSGEQYF.

The J gene is TRBJ2-7, the V gene TRBV29-1; 7 positions match TRBD1. Germline CDR1 is SQVTM and CDR2 is ANQGSEA. Trimming took 5 bases from V and 3 from J; bases not matched to a gene: 13. There are 15 residues in the CDR3. The CDR3 DNA is TGCAGCGTTTGGTATTCGGGGACAGCAGGCTACGAGCAGTACTTC. Residues: CSVWYSGTAGYEQYF.

The rearrangement links TRBV9 to TRBJ1-2; a weak D match, TRBD1 (5 bases). The germline V and J ends were trimmed by 4 bases and 8 bases, with 15 bases remaining between them. The CDR3 runs to 13 residues. Germline V gives CDR1 SGDLS, CDR2 YYNGEE. CDR3 in DNA: TGTGCCAGCAGCCAAGCGGGGGATCGAGGCTACACCTTC. Translated: CASSQAGDRGYTF.

The rearrangement joins TRBV24-1 to TRBJ1-5; 7 bases are shared with TRBD1. Germline V gene sequence: CDR1 KGHDR, CDR2 SFDVKD. Trimming at V came to 7 bases and at J to 0 bases, leaving 14 bases not matched to a gene. This CDR3 has 18 residues. The CDR3 is CATREGKPGQPSNQPQHF. The CDR3 DNA follows: TGTGCCACCAGGGAGGGGAAACCGGGACAGCCTAGCAATCAGCCCCAGCATTTT.

This clone occurred once. The chain joins TRBV3-1 (or the pseudogene TRBV3-2) to TRBJ2-6, with D maybe TRBD1 (6 bases). CDR1 is LGHDT and CDR2 is YNNKEL in the germline V gene (reference sequence). This CDR3 contains 15 residues. Deletions cut 1 base from V and 2 bases from J, with 6 bases between. The chain's CDR3 is CASSQGQAGANVLTF. In nucleotides, the CDR3 is TGTGCCAGCAGCCAAGGACAGGCTGGGGCCAACGTCCTGACTTTC.

The chain's CDR3 is CASTRGSFSGANVLTF. The CDR3 region has the DNA TGTGCCAGCACTCGGGGGTCTTTTTCTGGGGCCAACGTCCTGACTTTC. This chain links TRBV2 with TRBJ2-6, with D perhaps matching TRBD2 (6 bases). From germline, CDR1 is SNHLY and CDR2 FYNNEI. V gave up 7 bases and J gave up 1 base, with 14 bases separating them. This CDR3 region has 16 residues.

This clone was observed a few times. The chain is built from TRBV19 and TRBJ1-5, with TRBD1 matching over 8 bases. The CDR3 loop spans 16 amino acids. V gave up 6 bases and J gave up 4 bases; unmatched junction bases: 11. Germline lookup yields CDR1 LNHDA and CDR2 SQIVND (reference sequence). The CDR3 DNA is TGTGCCAGTAGCATGGACAGGGCTACTAGTAATCAGCCCCAGCATTTT. Translation gives CASSMDRATSNQPQHF.

V usage is TRBV28 and J usage is TRBJ2-3, with no clear D. V was clipped by 5 bases and J by 3 bases, with 12 bases between them. This CDR3 comprises 14 residues. The germline V gene encodes CDR1 MDHEN and CDR2 SYDVKM. This CDR3 is CASSTLRGTDTQYF. CDR3 DNA: TGTGCCAGCAGTACCCTGCGAGGAACAGATACGCAGTATTTT.

The chain combines TRBV4-3 with TRBJ1-2; 9 positions match TRBD1. Trimming at V came to 4 bases and at J to 4 bases, leaving 10 bases not matched to a gene. Germline CDR1 is LGHNA and CDR2 is YSLEER. The CDR3 extends over 16 amino acids. CDR3 sequence: CASSRDTGQGRYGYTF. DNA for the CDR3: TGCGCCAGCAGCCGAGATACGGGACAGGGCCGCTATGGCTACACCTTC.

The chain is built from TRBV19 and TRBJ1-2; TRBD1 matches 7 bases. CDR1 is LNHDA, CDR2 SQIVND, per germline (reference sequence). The junction had 6 bases not matched to a gene; V was cut back by 3 bases and J by 2 bases. The CDR3 spans 15 residues. DNA for the CDR3: TGTGCCAGTAGTATCGTACAGGGGAGAAACTATGGCTACACCTTC. Its protein product is CASSIVQGRNYGYTF.

This clone was recorded a few times. The gene calls are TRBV29-1 and TRBJ2-1, with D unresolved. The CDR3 totals 12 residues. CDR1 is SQVTM, CDR2 ANQGSEA, per germline. CDR3 sequence reads: CSSLSYPNEQFF. In DNA, the CDR3 is TGCAGTTCCCTCTCCTACCCCAATGAGCAGTTCTTC.

The V and J genes are TRBV29-1 and TRBJ2-3; D possibly corresponds to TRBD1 (5 bases). The CDR3 extends over 14 amino acids. Per the germline V gene, CDR1 is SQVTM and CDR2 is ANQGSEA. With 4 bases removed from V and 5 bases from J, the gap between germline ends came to 16 bases. The CDR3 region is CSVGRPGQKDTQYF. DNA of the CDR3: TGCAGCGTTGGAAGGCCAGGGCAGAAAGATACGCAGTATTTT.